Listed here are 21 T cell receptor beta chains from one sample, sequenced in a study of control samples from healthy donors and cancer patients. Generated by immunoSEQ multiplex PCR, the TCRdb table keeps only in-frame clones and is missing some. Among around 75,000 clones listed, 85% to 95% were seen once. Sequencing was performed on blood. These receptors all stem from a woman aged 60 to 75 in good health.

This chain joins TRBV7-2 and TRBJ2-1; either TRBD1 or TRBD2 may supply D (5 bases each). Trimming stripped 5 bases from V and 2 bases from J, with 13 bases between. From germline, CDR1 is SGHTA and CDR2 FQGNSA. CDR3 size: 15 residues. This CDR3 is CASSHRDVAYNEQFF. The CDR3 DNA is TGTGCCAGCAGCCACCGGGACGTGGCCTACAATGAGCAGTTCTTC.

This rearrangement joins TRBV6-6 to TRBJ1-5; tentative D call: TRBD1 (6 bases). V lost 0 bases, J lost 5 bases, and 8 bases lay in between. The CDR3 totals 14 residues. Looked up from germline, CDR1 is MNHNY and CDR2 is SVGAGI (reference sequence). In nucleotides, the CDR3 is TGTGCCAGCAGTTACTCGGCAGGGGATCAGCCCCAGCATTTT. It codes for CASSYSAGDQPQHF.

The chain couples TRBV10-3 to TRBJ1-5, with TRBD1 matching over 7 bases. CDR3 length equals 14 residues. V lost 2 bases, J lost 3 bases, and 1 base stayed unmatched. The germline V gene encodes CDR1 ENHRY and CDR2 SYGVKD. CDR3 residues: CAISEDRDNQPQHF. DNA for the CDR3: TGTGCCATCAGTGAGGACAGGGACAATCAGCCCCAGCATTTT.

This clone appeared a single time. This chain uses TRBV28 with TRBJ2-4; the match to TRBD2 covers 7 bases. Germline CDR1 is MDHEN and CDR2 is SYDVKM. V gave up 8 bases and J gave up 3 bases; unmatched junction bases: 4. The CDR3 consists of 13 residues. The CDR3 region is CASGGVNKNIQYF. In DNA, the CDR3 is TGTGCCAGCGGGGGGGTCAACAAAAACATTCAGTACTTC.

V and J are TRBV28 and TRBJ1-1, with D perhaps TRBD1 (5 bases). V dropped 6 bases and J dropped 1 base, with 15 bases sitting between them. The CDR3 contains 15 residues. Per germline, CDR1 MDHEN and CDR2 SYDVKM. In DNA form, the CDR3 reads TGTGCCAGCAGCCGTAGGTCCACAGGGAACACTGAAGCTTTCTTT. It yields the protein CASSRRSTGNTEAFF. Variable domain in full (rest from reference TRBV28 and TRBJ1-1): DVKVTQSSRYLVKRTGEKVFLECVQDMDHENMFWYRQDPGLGLRLIYFSYDVKMKEKGDIPEGYSVSREKKERFSLILESASTNQTSMYLCASSRRSTGNTEAFFGQGTRLTVV.

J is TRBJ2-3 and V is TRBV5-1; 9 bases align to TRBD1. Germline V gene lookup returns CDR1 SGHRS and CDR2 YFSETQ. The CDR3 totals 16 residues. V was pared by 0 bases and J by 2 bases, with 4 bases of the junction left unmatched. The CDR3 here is CASSLGQGGFTDTQYF. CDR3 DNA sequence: TGCGCCAGCAGCTTGGGACAGGGGGGTTTCACAGATACGCAGTATTTT.

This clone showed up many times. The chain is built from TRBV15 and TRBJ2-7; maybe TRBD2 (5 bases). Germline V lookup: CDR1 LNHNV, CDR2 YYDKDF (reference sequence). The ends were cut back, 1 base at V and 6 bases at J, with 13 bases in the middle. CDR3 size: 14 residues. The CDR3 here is CATSRGKTRGEQYF. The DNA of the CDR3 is TGTGCCACCAGCAGAGGAAAGACACGGGGCGAGCAGTACTTC.

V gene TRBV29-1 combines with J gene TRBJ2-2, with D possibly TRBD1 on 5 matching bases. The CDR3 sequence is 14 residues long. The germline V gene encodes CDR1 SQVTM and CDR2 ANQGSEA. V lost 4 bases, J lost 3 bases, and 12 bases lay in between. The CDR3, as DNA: TGCAGCGTTGTCCGCCCAGGGCACACCGGGGAGCTGTTTTTT. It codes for CSVVRPGHTGELFF.

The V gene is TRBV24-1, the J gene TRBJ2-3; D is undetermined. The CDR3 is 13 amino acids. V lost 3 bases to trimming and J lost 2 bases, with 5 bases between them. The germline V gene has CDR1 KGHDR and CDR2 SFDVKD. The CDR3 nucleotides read TGTGCCACCAGTGATGTAAACACAGATACGCAGTATTTT. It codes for CATSDVNTDTQYF.

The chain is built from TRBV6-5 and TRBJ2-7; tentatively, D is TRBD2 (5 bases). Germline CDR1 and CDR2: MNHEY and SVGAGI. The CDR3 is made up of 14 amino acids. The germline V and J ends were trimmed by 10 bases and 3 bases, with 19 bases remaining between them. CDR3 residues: CATTRDSVFYEQYF. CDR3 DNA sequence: TGTGCCACCACTCGCGATAGCGTCTTCTACGAGCAGTACTTC.

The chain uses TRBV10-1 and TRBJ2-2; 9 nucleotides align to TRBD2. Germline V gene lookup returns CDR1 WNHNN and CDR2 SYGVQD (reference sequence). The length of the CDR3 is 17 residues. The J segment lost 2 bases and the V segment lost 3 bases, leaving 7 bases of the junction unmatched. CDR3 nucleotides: TGCGCCAGCAGTGACATCGAAGCGGGGGGAAACACCGGGGAGCTGTTTTTT. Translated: CASSDIEAGGNTGELFF.

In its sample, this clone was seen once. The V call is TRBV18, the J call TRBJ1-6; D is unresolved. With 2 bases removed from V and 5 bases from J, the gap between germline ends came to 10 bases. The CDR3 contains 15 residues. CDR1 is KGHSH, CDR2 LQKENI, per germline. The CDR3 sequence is CASSPAVRNNSPLHF. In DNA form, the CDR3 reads TGTGCCAGCTCACCAGCGGTCCGTAATAATTCACCCCTCCACTTT.

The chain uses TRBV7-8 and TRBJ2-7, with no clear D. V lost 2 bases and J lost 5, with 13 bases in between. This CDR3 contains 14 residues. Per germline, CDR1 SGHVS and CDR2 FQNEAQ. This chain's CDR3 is CASSLMSGTHEQYF. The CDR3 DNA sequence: TGTGCCAGCAGCTTAATGTCAGGCACCCACGAGCAGTACTTC.

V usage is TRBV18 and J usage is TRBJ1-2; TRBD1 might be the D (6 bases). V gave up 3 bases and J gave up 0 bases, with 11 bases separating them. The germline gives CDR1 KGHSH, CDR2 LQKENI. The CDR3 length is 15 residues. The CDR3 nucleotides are TGTGCCAGCTCACCCGAGGACAGAACTAACTATGGCTACACCTTC. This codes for CASSPEDRTNYGYTF.

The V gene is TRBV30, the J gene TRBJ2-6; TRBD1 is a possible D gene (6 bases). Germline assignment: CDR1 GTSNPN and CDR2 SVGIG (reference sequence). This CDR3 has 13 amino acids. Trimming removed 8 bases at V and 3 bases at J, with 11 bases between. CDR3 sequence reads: CAQNRVGANVLTF. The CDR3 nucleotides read TGTGCCCAAAACAGGGTTGGGGCCAACGTCCTGACTTTC.

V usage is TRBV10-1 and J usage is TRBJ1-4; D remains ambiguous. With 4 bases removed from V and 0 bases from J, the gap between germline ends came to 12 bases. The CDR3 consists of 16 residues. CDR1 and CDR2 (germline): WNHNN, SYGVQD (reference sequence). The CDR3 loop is CASSGKSKATNEKLFF. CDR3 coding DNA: TGCGCCAGCAGTGGAAAATCGAAAGCAACTAATGAAAAACTGTTTTTT.

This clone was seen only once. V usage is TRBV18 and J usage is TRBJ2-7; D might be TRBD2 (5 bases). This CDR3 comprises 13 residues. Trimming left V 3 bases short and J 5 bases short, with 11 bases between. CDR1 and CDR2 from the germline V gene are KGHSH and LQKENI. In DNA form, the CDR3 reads TGTGCCAGCTCACCGGGAGCTAAGAACGAGCAGTACTTC. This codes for CASSPGAKNEQYF.

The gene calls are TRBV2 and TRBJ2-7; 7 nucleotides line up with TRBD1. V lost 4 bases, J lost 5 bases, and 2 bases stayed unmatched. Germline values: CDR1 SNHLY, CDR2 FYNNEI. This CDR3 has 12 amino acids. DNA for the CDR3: TGTGCCAGCAGTGCACAGGGGAACGAGCAGTACTTC. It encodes CASSAQGNEQYF. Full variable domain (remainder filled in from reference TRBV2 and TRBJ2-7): EPEVTQTPSHQVTQMGQEVILRCVPISNHLYFYWYRQILGQKVEFLVSFYNNEISEKSEIFDDQFSVERPDGSNFTLKIRSTKLEDSAMYFCASSAQGNEQYFGPGTRLTVT.

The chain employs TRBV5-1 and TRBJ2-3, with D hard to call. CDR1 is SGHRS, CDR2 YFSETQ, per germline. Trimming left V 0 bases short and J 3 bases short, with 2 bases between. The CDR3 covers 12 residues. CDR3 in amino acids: CASSLETDTQYF. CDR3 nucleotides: TGCGCCAGCAGCTTGGAGACAGATACGCAGTATTTT. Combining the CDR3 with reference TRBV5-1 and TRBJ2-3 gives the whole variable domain KAGVTQTPRYLIKTRGQQVTLSCSPISGHRSVSWYQQTPGQGLQFLFEYFSETQRNKGNFPGRFSGRQFSNSRSEMNVSTLELGDSALYLCASSLETDTQYFGPGTRLTVL.

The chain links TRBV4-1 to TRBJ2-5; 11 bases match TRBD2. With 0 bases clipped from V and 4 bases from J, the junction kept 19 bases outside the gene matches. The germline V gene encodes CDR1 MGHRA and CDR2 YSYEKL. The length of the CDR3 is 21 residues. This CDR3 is CASSQEYQMGIAGGLLETQYF. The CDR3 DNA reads TGCGCCAGCAGCCAAGAGTATCAAATGGGAATAGCGGGAGGGCTTCTAGAGACCCAGTACTTC.

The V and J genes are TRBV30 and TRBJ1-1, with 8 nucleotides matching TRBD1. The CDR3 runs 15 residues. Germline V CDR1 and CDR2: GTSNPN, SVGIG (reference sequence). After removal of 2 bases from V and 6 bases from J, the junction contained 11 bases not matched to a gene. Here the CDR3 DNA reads TGTGCCTGGAGTCTTCCCGGACAGGGCTTTCCTGAAGCTTTCTTT. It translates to CAWSLPGQGFPEAFF. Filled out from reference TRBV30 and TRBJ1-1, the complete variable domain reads SQTIHQWPATLVQPVGSPLSLECTVEGTSNPNLYWYRQAAGRGLQLLFYSVGIGQISSEVPQNLSASRPQDRQFILSSKKLLLSDSGFYLCAWSLPGQGFPEAFFGQGTRLTVV.